The entry below describes one T cell receptor (beta chain). This record belongs to a study of Ad26.COV2.S vaccination and SARS-CoV-2 variants. About the study: The donor belonged to the COV1001 Ad26.COV2.S trial arm.

The CDR3 consists of 16 residues. V shed 5 bases and J 0 bases; nucleotides not matched to a gene: 9. The germline gives CDR1 LNHNV, CDR2 YYDKDF (reference sequence). Stated treatment: around 19 received Ad26.COV2.S at low or high dose, single or two shots; roughly 5 received placebo; per-sample allocation not given. At day 63 after the first vaccine or placebo injection, samples were drawn. Measured with immunoSEQ multiplex PCR; TCRdb has only the in-frame clones, and not every one. The sample has about 370,000 clones, around 91% seen once. Source: peripheral blood, taken in a trial of Ad26.COV2.S vaccine versus placebo. This TCR came from a person aged 18-65 years who received the Ad26.COV2.S COVID-19 vaccine or a placebo. The gene calls are TRBV15 and TRBJ1-1, with 7 bases lining up with TRBD1. CDR3 sequence (DNA): TGTGCCACCAGCGGTAGGACAGGTAACATGAACACTGAAGCTTTCTTT. It is translated as CATSGRTGNMNTEAFF.